This TCR beta chain derives from a study of cytomegalovirus exposure and HLA in healthy donors. The study, taken as a whole, reports: DRB1 had the most TCR associations and HLA-C the fewest, a later analysis found, with rates varying by HLA locus.

In the PCR, 60 Vbeta and 13 Jbeta primers were used. The repertoire was sequenced with immunoSEQ multiplex PCR; TCRdb's copy has only in-frame clones and lacks some. The sample contains about 200,000 clones, over 75% of which appear only once. As regards this clone: Its antigen is unidentified.

This CDR3 spans 18 amino acids. Germline trimming cut 1 base from V and 4 bases from J; bases unmatched to any gene: 14. CDR1 is SGHTA, CDR2 FQGNSA, per germline. The gene calls are TRBV7-2 and TRBJ2-5; TRBD2 matches at 8 bases. The sequenced sample consisted of PBMCs. The receptor comes from a woman between 45 and 60 years old in good health and CMV-seronegative. In DNA, the CDR3 is TGTGCCAGCAGCTTAGTACTGGCGGGAGGAAGGAGTGGAGAGACCCAGTACTTC. Protein sequence: CASSLVLAGGRSGETQYF.